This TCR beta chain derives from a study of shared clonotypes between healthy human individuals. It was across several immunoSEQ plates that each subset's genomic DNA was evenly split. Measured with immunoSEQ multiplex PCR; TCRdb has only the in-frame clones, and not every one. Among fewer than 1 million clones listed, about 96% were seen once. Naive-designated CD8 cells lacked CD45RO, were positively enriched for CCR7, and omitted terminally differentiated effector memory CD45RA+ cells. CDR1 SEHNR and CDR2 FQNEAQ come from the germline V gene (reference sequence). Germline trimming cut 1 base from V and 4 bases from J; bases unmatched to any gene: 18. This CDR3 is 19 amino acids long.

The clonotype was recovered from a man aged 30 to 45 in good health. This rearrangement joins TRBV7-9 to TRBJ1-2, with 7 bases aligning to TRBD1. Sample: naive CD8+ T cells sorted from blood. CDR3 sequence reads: CASSLGGGGHRGWSYGYTF. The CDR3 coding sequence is TGTGCCAGCAGCTTAGGTGGCGGCGGACACAGGGGTTGGAGCTATGGCTACACCTTC.